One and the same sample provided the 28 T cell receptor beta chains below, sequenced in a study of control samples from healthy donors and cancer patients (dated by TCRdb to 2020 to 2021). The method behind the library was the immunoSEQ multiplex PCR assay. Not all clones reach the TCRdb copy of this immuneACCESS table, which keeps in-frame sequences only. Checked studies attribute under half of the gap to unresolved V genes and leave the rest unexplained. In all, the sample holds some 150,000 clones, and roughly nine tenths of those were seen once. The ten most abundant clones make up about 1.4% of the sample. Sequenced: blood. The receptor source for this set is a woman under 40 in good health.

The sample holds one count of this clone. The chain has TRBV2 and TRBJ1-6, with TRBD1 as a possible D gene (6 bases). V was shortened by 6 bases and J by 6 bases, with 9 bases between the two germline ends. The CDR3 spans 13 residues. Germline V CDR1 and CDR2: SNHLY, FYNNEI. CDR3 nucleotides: TGTGCCAGCAGAACCAGGGGTAATTCACCCCTCCACTTT. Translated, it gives CASRTRGNSPLHF.

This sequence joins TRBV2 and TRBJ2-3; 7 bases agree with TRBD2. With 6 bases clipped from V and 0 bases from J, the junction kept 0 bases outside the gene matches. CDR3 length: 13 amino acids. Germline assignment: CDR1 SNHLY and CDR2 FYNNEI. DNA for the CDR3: TGTGCCAGCAGGGGGGGGAGCACAGATACGCAGTATTTT. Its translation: CASRGGSTDTQYF.

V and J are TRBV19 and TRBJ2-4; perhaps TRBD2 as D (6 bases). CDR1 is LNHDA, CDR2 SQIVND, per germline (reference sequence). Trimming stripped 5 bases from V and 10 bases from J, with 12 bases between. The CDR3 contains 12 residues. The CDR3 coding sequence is TGTGCCAGTAGTCTGGAGGGATCGATTCAGTACTTC. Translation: CASSLEGSIQYF.

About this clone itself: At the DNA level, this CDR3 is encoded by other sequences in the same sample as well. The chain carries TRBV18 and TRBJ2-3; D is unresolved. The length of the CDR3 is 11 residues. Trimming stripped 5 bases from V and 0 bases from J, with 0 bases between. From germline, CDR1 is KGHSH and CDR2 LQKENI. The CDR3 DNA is TGTGCCAGCTCAAGCACAGATACGCAGTATTTT. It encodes CASSSTDTQYF. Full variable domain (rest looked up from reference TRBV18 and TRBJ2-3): NAGVMQNPRHLVRRRGQEARLRCSPMKGHSHVYWYRQLPEEGLKFMVYLQKENIIDESGMPKERFSAEFPKEGPSILRIQQVVRGDSAAYFCASSSTDTQYFGPGTRLTVL.

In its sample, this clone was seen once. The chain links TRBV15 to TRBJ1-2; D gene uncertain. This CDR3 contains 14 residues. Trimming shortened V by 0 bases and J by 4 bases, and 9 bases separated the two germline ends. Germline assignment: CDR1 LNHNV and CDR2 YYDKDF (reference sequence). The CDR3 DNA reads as TGTGCCACCAGCAGAGATAGGACCCTCTATGGCTACACCTTC. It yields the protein CATSRDRTLYGYTF.

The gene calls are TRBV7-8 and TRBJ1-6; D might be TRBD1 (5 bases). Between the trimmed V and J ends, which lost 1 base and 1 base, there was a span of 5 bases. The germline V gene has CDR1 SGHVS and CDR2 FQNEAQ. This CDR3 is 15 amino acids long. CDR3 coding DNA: TGTGCCAGCAGCTTAGGACAGTCCTATAATTCACCCCTCCACTTT. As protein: CASSLGQSYNSPLHF.

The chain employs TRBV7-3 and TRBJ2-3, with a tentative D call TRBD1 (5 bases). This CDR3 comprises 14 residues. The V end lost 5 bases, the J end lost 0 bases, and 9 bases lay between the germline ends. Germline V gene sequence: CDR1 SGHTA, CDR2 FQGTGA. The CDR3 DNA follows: TGTGCCAGCAGCCAGGGCCCCAGCACAGATACGCAGTATTTT. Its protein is CASSQGPSTDTQYF.

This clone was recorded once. Here the CDR3 reads CSVGTSSETQYF. The CDR3, as DNA: TGCAGCGTCGGGACTAGTTCGGAGACCCAGTACTTC. The chain recombines TRBV29-1 with TRBJ2-5; TRBD2 aligns across 8 bases. V lost 6 bases, J lost 5 bases, and 5 bases stayed unmatched. This CDR3 comprises 12 residues. Germline CDR1 SQVTM, CDR2 ANQGSEA.

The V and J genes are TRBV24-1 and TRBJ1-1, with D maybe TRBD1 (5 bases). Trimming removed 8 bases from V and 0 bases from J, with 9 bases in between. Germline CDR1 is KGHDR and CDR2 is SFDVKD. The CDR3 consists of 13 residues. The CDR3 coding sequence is TGTGCCACCACGGGGCAGTTGAACACTGAAGCTTTCTTT. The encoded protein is CATTGQLNTEAFF.

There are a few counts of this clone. The DNA for the CDR3 is TGTGCCAGCAGTGAAGGAGACACCGGGGAGCTGTTTTTT. This gives the protein CASSEGDTGELFF. The J gene is TRBJ2-2, the V gene TRBV6-4; D is ambiguous. The CDR3 has 13 amino acids. CDR1 is MRHNA, CDR2 SNTAGT, per germline. With 3 bases removed from V and 3 bases from J, the gap between germline ends came to 5 bases.

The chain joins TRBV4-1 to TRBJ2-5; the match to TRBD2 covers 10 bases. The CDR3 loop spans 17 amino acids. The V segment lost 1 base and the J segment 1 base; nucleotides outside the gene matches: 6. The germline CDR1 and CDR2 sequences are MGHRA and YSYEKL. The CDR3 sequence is CASSQGYSGGRQETQYF. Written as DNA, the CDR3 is TGCGCCAGCAGCCAAGGATATAGCGGGGGGCGCCAAGAGACCCAGTACTTC.

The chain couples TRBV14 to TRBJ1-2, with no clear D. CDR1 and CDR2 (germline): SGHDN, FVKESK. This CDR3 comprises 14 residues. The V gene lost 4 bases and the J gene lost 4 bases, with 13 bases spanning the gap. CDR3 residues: CASSLLSGGYGYTF. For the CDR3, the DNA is TGTGCCAGCAGCCTACTCTCGGGAGGCTATGGCTACACCTTC. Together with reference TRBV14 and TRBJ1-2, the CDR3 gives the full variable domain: EAGVTQFPSHSVIEKGQTVTLRCDPISGHDNLYWYRRVMGKEIKFLLHFVKESKQDESGMPNNRFLAERTGGTYSTLKVQPAELEDSGVYFCASSLLSGGYGYTFGSGTRLTVV.

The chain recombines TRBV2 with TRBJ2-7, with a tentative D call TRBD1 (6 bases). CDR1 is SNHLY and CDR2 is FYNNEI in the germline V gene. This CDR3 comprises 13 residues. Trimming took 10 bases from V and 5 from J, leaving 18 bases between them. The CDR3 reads CATQGSFLDEQYF. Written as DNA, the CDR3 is TGTGCCACCCAGGGGTCCTTTCTCGACGAGCAGTACTTC.

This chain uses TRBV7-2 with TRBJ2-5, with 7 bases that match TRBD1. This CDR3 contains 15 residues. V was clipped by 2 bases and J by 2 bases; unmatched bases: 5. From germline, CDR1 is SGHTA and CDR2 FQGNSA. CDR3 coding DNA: TGTGCCAGCAGCTTACCGGGACAGATGCAAGAGACCCAGTACTTC. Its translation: CASSLPGQMQETQYF.

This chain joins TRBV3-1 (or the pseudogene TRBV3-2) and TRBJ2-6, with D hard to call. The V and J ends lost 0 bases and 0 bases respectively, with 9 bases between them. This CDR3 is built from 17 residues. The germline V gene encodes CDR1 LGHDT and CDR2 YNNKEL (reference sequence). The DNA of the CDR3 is TGTGCCAGCAGCCAAGAGGCCCTTTCCTCTGGGGCCAACGTCCTGACTTTC. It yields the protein CASSQEALSSGANVLTF.

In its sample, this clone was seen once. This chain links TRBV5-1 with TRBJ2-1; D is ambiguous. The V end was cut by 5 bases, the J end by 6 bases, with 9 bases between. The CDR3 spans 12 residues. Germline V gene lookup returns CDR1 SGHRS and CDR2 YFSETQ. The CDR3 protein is CASRTNTNEQFF. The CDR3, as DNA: TGCGCCAGCAGGACCAACACCAATGAGCAGTTCTTC.

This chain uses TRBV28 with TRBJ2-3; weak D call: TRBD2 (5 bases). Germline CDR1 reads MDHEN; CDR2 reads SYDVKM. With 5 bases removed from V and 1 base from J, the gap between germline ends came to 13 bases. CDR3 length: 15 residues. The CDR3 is CASSTRSSGTDTQYF. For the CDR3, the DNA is TGTGCCAGCAGTACCCGGAGTAGCGGCACAGATACGCAGTATTTT. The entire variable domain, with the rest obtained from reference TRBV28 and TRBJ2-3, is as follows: DVKVTQSSRYLVKRTGEKVFLECVQDMDHENMFWYRQDPGLGLRLIYFSYDVKMKEKGDIPEGYSVSREKKERFSLILESASTNQTSMYLCASSTRSSGTDTQYFGPGTRLTVL.

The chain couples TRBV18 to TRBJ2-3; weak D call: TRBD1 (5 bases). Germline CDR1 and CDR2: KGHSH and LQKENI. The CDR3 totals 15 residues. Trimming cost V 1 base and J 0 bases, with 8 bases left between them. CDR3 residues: CASSPRQTSTDTQYF. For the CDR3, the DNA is TGTGCCAGCTCACCACGACAGACTAGCACAGATACGCAGTATTTT.

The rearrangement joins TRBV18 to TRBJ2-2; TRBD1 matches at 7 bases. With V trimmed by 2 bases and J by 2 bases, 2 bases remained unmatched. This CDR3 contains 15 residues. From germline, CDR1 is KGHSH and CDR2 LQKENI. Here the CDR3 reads CASSPRGHNTGELFF. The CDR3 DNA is TGTGCCAGCTCACCAAGGGGGCACAACACCGGGGAGCTGTTTTTT.

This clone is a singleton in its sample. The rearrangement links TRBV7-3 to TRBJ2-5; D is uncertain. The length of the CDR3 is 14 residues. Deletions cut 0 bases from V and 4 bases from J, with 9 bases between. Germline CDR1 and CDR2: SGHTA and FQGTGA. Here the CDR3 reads CASSLTSMGETQYF. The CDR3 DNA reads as TGTGCCAGCAGCTTAACTAGCATGGGAGAGACCCAGTACTTC.

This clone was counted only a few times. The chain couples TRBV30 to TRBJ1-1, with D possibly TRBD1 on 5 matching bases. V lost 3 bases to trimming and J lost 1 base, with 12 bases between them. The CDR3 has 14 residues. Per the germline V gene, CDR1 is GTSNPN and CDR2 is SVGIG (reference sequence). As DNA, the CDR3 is TGTGCCTGGAGCAGGGACTCTACGAACACTGAAGCTTTCTTT. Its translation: CAWSRDSTNTEAFF.

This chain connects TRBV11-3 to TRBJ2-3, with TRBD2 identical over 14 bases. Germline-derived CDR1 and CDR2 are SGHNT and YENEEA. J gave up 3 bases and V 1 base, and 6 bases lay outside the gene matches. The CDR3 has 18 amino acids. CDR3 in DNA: TGTGCCAGCAGCTTAGTAAGACTAGCGGGAGGGCATACAGATACGCAGTATTTT. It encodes CASSLVRLAGGHTDTQYF. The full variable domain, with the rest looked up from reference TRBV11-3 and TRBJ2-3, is EAGVVQSPRYKIIEKKQPVAFWCNPISGHNTLYWYLQNLGQGPELLIRYENEEAVDDSQLPKDRFSAERLKGVDSTLKIQPAELGDSAVYLCASSLVRLAGGHTDTQYFGPGTRLTVL.

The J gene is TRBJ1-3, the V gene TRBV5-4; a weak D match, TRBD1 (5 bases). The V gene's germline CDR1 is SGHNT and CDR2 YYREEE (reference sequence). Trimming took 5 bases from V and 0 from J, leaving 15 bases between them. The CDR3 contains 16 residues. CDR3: CASSSGTAFSGNTIYF. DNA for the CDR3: TGTGCCAGCAGTTCAGGGACGGCTTTCTCTGGAAACACCATATATTTT.

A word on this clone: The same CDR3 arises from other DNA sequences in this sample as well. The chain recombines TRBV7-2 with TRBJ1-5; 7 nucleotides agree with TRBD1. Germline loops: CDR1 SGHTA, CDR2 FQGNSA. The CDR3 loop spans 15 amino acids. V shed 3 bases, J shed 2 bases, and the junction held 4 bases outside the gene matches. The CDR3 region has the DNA TGTGCCAGCAGCTTGTCAGGGGGTGGCAATCAGCCCCAGCATTTT. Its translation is CASSLSGGGNQPQHF.

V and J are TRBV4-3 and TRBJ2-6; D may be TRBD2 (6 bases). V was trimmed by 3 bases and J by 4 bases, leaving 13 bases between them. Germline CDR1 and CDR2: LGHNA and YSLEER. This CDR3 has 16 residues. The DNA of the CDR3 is TGCGCCAGCAGCCAGGAGGGGTCGGGGGGGGCCAACGTCCTGACTTTC. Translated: CASSQEGSGGANVLTF.

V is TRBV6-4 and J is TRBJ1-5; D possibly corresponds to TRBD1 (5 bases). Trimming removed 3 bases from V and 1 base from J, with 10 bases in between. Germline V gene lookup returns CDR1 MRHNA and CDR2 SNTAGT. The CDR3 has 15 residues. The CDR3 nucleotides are TGTGCCAGCAGTGAGTTCGGGGACAGCAATCAGCCCCAGCATTTT. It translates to CASSEFGDSNQPQHF.

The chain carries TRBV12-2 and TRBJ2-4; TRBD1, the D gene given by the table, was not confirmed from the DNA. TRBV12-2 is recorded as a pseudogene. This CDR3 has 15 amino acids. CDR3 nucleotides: TGTGCAAGTCGCTATAACAGGAAAGCCAAAAACATTCAGTACTTC. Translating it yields CASRYNRKAKNIQYF.

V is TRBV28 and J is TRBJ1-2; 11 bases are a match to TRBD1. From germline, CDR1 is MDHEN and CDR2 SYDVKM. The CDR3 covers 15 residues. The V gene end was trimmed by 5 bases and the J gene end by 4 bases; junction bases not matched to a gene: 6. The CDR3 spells CASSMDRGPSYGYTF. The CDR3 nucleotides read TGTGCCAGCAGTATGGACAGGGGGCCCTCCTATGGCTACACCTTC.